This TCR beta chain was sequenced in a study of PD-L1 blockade in urothelial cancer (dated by TCRdb to the late 2010s). Some background on the complete study: All patients started therapy around 2014 and received atezolizumab 1,200 mg intravenously every 3 weeks. About nine tenths of the roughly 29 patients were males with bladder-origin urothelial cancer, and about 65% of the roughly 30 reported a prior smoking history. An ECOG performance status of 0 or 1 was recorded for the patients, and 0 to 3 prior chemotherapy regimens had been received by the patients. Blood samples were analyzed 3 weeks after the start of treatment (second dose) and 6 weeks after the start of treatment. Blood samples gave a median of around 140,000 T cells and 80,000 or so unique TCRs, with a median clonality of 0.080. Somatic, immune and clinical correlates of response to PD-L1 blockade with atezolizumab in urothelial cancer were the focus of an exploratory multi-omic analysis. Pretreatment tumor samples and matched peripheral blood, collected serially before and after atezolizumab treatment, underwent TCR sequencing. Durable clinical benefit meant progression-free survival longer than 6 months, and TCR features were also tested against progression-free and overall survival. In the same patients who had TCR sequencing, pretreatment tumors also underwent whole exome sequencing and RNA sequencing. About 10 patients achieved durable clinical benefit and 20 did not. Approximately 29 patients had pretreatment blood TCR-seq, some 25 had at least one posttreatment blood collection, and some 25 had tumor TCR-seq.

From the cysteine through the phenylalanine, the CDR3 covers 16 amino acids. The DNA shown is the 48-base CDR3, in frame from base 1. CDR1 is given as SGDLS and CDR2 as YYNGEE, both from the germline V gene. V sheds 0 bases and J sheds 3 bases, leaving 15 bases between their ends. The label giving this sample's time point can be read as: pretreatment peripheral blood. A cohort of more than 25 patients with locally advanced or metastatic urothelial carcinoma, treated at Memorial Sloan Kettering on a trial protocol, was included. Peripheral blood mononuclear cells were collected pretreatment and during treatment, with between 1 and 8 total time points per patient. The Qiagen DNeasy Blood extraction kit was used to purify genomic DNA from total PBMCs and tumor samples. PBMCs were collected pretreatment and during treatment, and were isolated and stored as previously described. The investigation overall reported the following: A pretreatment peripheral blood TCR clonality below the median was linked to improved progression-free and overall survival. Greater expansion of tumor-associated TCR clones in peripheral blood 3 weeks after the start of treatment was observed in patients with durable benefit (n of about 24, p = 0.022). Small sample size (n ≈ 28) and many exploratory analyses mean the results are intended to be hypothesis-generating.

To estimate absolute template abundance from read counts, synthetic TCR analog templates were spiked into each PCR. Using the immunoSEQ assay, TCRbeta CDR3 regions were amplified from genomic DNA with bias-controlled V and J gene primers. Sequencing of rearranged TCRbeta segments was done at approximately 20X coverage. The authors processed their data as follows. Sequencing errors were corrected by clustering, and CDR3s were annotated against IMGT so that V, D and J genes could be assigned. Downstream analyses used only productive TCRbeta rearrangements, leaving out any out-of-frame or stop-codon sequences. Clonality was calculated as one minus the Shannon entropy normalized by the log of the number of unique productive sequences. Clones differing between time points or between blood and tumor were identified using Fisher's exact test with Benjamini-Hochberg correction, with an adjusted p below 0.01 applied as the threshold. As stored in TCRdb, this immuneACCESS dataset retains in-frame rearrangements with V and J assigned. A fraction of the clones does not appear; measured against another copy, unresolved V genes explain less than half of the discrepancy, and the remainder lacks a known reason. V and J calls plus clone size are reproduced from that table; the DNA served to infer D and trimming. The table for this sample lists 50,000 or so clones; roughly 86% of them were counted only once. Roughly 22% of the sample comes from the top ten.

About this clone: Its antigen has not been determined. Per-nucleotide qualities are absent, and no much larger clonotype sits a single base away.

The input for sequencing was PBMCs, taken around atezolizumab (anti-PD-L1) treatment. Here the chain combines TRBV9 and TRBJ1-1; D gene: possibly TRBD1, on 5 matching bases. This clonotype originated in a man aged 60-69 years with urothelial cancer. The CDR3 has the sequence CASSVEGRGRDTEAFF. The sequence in DNA is TGTGCCAGCAGCGTAGAGGGTAGGGGAAGGGACACTGAAGCTTTCTTT.